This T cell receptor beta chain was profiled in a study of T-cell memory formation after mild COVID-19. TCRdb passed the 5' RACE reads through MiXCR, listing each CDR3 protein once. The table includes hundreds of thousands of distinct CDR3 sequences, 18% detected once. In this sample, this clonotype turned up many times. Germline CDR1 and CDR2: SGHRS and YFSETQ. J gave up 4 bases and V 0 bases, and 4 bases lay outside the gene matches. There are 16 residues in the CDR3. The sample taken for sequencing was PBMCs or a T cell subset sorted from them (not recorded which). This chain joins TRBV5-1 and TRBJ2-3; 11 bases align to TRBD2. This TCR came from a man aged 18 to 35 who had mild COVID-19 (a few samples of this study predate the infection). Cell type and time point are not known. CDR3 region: CASSLVGTSGSDTQYF. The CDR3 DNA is TGCGCCAGCAGCTTGGTCGGGACTAGCGGTTCAGATACGCAGTATTTT.